The next 12 T cell receptor beta chains were all read from a single sample in a study of CD8+CD57+ T cells in acquired aplastic anemia. The TCR beta profiling, which covered VDJ combination and CDR3 sequence, was carried out using genomic DNA as the template. From the reads, TCRdb called clonotypes with MiXCR, one entry per CDR3 protein. This sample yields 100,000 to 130,000 distinct CDR3 sequences, of which around half are seen a single time; approximately 32% belongs to the top ten. Material: sorted CD4+, CD8+, or CD8+CD57+ T cells (not recorded which) from PBMCs. These receptors were obtained from a human donor in good health, serving as a control.

V is TRBV5-8 and J is TRBJ1-4; 8 nucleotides align to TRBD1. Losses at the gene ends were 4 bases for V and 9 bases for J; bases not matched to a gene: 11. CDR1 and CDR2 (germline): SGHTS, YDEGEE. The CDR3 has 15 residues. DNA for the CDR3: TGTGCCAGCAGCCAGCCCGTGACAGGGGATAAAAAACTGTTTTTT. Protein sequence: CASSQPVTGDKKLFF. The variable domain in full, with the rest retrieved from reference TRBV5-8 and TRBJ1-4, is EAGVTQSPTHLIKTRGQQATLRCSPISGHTSVYWYQQALGLGLQFLLWYDEGEERNRGNFPPRFSGRQFPNYSSELNVNALELEDSALYLCASSQPVTGDKKLFFGSGTQLSVL.

The genes are TRBV5-4 and TRBJ2-3; 7 bases fit TRBD1. The CDR3 sequence is 16 residues long. V lost 0 bases, J lost 2 bases, and 6 bases stayed unmatched. The germline V gene has CDR1 SGHNT and CDR2 YYREEE (reference sequence). The DNA of the CDR3 is TGTGCCAGCAGCTTGGATCCAGGGGGTTACACAGATACGCAGTATTTT. Translating it yields CASSLDPGGYTDTQYF.

The gene calls are TRBV7-3 and TRBJ1-1; maybe TRBD1 (6 bases). Trimming pared 5 bases from V and 3 bases from J, leaving 22 bases between. Germline CDR1 SGHTA, CDR2 FQGTGA. CDR3 size: 17 residues. For the CDR3, the DNA is TGTGCCAGCAGCCAGGGGAACGCTCCTCGTGACTACACTGAAGCTTTCTTT. Encoded protein: CASSQGNAPRDYTEAFF.

This clonotype was seen at least ten times. This chain links TRBV29-1 with TRBJ1-1; 10 bases map to TRBD1. This CDR3 has 13 amino acids. V shed 6 bases, J shed 3 bases, and the junction held 4 bases outside the gene matches. CDR1 and CDR2 (germline): SQVTM, ANQGSEA. In DNA, the CDR3 is TGCAGCGTCACCGGGACAGGGGACACTGAAGCTTTCTTT. Encoded protein: CSVTGTGDTEAFF.

This clonotype was recorded at least ten times. V and J are TRBV24-1 and TRBJ1-1, with D uncertain. The CDR3 extends over 12 amino acids. V shed 6 bases and J shed 3 bases, with 7 bases lying between them. Germline loops: CDR1 KGHDR, CDR2 SFDVKD. The CDR3 protein is CATSSGDTEAFF. In DNA form, the CDR3 reads TGTGCCACCAGTTCTGGGGACACTGAAGCTTTCTTT.

This clonotype was counted ten times or more. This rearrangement joins TRBV30 to TRBJ1-2, with D possibly being TRBD1 (6 bases). CDR1 and CDR2 from the germline V gene are GTSNPN and SVGIG (reference sequence). The CDR3 length is 14 residues. V gave up 7 bases and J gave up 6 bases, with 21 bases separating them. CDR3 residues: CASLRTGTLDGYTF. In DNA, the CDR3 is TGTGCCTCTTTGAGAACAGGGACCCTAGATGGCTACACCTTC. Based on the CDR3 plus reference TRBV30 and TRBJ1-2, the full variable domain is SQTIHQWPATLVQPVGSPLSLECTVEGTSNPNLYWYRQAAGRGLQLLFYSVGIGQISSEVPQNLSASRPQDRQFILSSKKLLLSDSGFYLCASLRTGTLDGYTFGSGTRLTVV.

This clonotype was recorded many times. V and J are TRBV4-3 and TRBJ2-7, with a weak D call TRBD2 (5 bases). Germline lookup yields CDR1 LGHNA and CDR2 YSLEER. V was shortened by 0 bases and J by 0 bases, with 15 bases between the two germline ends. The CDR3 consists of 17 residues. CDR3 sequence: CASSQDFITGDSYEQYF. The CDR3 coding sequence is TGCGCCAGCAGCCAAGACTTCATCACCGGGGACTCCTACGAGCAGTACTTC.

On this clonotype: The CDR3 does not close with the conserved phenylalanine or tryptophan, likely indicating a read error. No DNA is shown, since the ends of the CDR3 on it are uncertain; the CDR3 is the one TCRdb lists. The rearrangement joins TRBV29-1 to TRBJ2-7; the table's D call TRBD2 went unverified against the DNA. Germline CDR1 reads SQVTM; CDR2 reads ANQGSEA. Ends included, the CDR3 has 15 residues. This CDR3 reads CSGVTDPTSGGEQHL.

This clonotype was seen repeatedly, ten times or more. This chain joins TRBV9 and TRBJ1-1, with D possibly being TRBD1 (6 bases). V shed 0 bases and J shed 0 bases, with 18 bases lying between them. Germline assignment: CDR1 SGDLS and CDR2 YYNGEE. The CDR3 is made up of 18 amino acids. This CDR3 reads CASSVVEDSNAMNTEAFF. CDR3 bases: TGTGCCAGCAGCGTAGTTGAGGACAGTAACGCCATGAACACTGAAGCTTTCTTT.

Relative to its sample, this clonotype is medium-sized (0.01 to 0.1%). V is TRBV20-1 and J is TRBJ2-7, with TRBD2 as a possible D gene (6 bases). CDR1 DFQATT and CDR2 SNEGSKA come from the germline V gene (reference sequence). This CDR3 region has 14 residues. V gave up 1 base and J gave up 2 bases, with 12 bases separating them. CDR3 protein: CSARGLEATYEQYF. CDR3 nucleotide sequence: TGCAGTGCTAGAGGACTAGAAGCTACCTACGAGCAGTACTTC.

The chain's CDR3 is CSARFQQADTQYF. The CDR3 bases are TGCAGTGCTAGATTTCAACAAGCAGATACGCAGTATTTT. J is TRBJ2-3 and V is TRBV20-1; D is ambiguous. Germline CDR1 reads DFQATT; CDR2 reads SNEGSKA (reference sequence). The CDR3 consists of 13 residues. V gave up 2 bases and J gave up 4 bases, with 10 bases separating them.

This clonotype was observed at least ten times. V gene TRBV6-5 combines with J gene TRBJ2-3; 8 bases agree with TRBD1. The V segment lost 4 bases and the J segment 2 bases; nucleotides outside the gene matches: 2. This CDR3 has 14 residues. Germline-derived CDR1 and CDR2 are MNHEY and SVGAGI. CDR3: CASSWTGHTDTQYF. The CDR3 region has the DNA TGTGCCAGCAGTTGGACAGGGCACACAGATACGCAGTATTTT.